These 13 T cell receptor beta chains were all obtained from the same sample, sequenced in a study of blood T cells in healthy people across ages. Alongside a J-beta primer mix, a sample-barcoded 5' primer served in a second PCR lasting roughly 7 to 12 cycles. One entry per CDR3 protein, called by TCRdb with MiXCR from the 5' RACE reads. The sample carries just under 900,000 distinct CDR3 sequences, 29% recorded once. Sequencing was done on a sample of blood. These receptors were obtained from a woman older than 75 in good health.

The table lists this clonotype with a few counts. The chain uses TRBV7-2 and TRBJ2-3, with D possibly TRBD1 on 5 matching bases. The germline V gene encodes CDR1 SGHTA and CDR2 FQGNSA. The V end was cut by 4 bases, the J end by 1 base, with 12 bases between. The CDR3 covers 15 residues. The CDR3 sequence is CASSYPTTGTDTQYF. CDR3 nucleotides: TGTGCCAGCAGCTACCCGACGACAGGCACAGATACGCAGTATTTT.

Regarding this clonotype: A much more abundant neighbour one base away suggests this may be a read error. V usage is TRBV11-2 and J usage is TRBJ2-1; 9 positions agree with TRBD1. The length of the CDR3 is 16 residues. CDR1 and CDR2 (germline): SGHAT, FQNNGV. The CDR3 nucleotides read TGTACCAGCAGCGTCCGACAGGGGGTGGTTTTAAGGGAGCAGTTCTTC. Translation: CTSSVRQGVVLREQFF.

This clonotype has a count of ten or more. The V and J genes are TRBV20-1 and TRBJ2-1, with D maybe TRBD1 (8 bases). Germline assignment: CDR1 DFQATT and CDR2 SNEGSKA (reference sequence). The V gene lost 2 bases and the J gene lost 7 bases, with 18 bases spanning the gap. The CDR3 contains 15 residues. CDR3 nucleotide sequence: TGCAGTGCTAGACCCTTAACAGGGGGGGGGAATGAGCAGTTCTTC. As protein: CSARPLTGGGNEQFF.

Many counts were recorded for this clonotype. The chain links TRBV4-1 to TRBJ2-6; no definite D call. V was pared by 5 bases and J by 0 bases, with 11 bases between. CDR3 length equals 16 residues. CDR1 is MGHRA and CDR2 is YSYEKL in the germline V gene. The CDR3 sequence: CASSYLPVSGANVLTF. The CDR3 DNA reads as TGCGCCAGCAGCTATCTACCGGTCTCTGGGGCCAACGTCCTGACTTTC.

This rearrangement joins TRBV28 to TRBJ2-4, with D tentatively TRBD1 or TRBD2 (5 bases each). The J call may be faulty, since TRBJ2-7 better matches the DNA end. This CDR3 contains 13 residues. CDR1 and CDR2 (germline): MDHEN, SYDVKM. The CDR3 here is CASRDKGPYEQYF. In DNA form, the CDR3 reads TGTGCCAGCAGGGACAAGGGACCCTACGAGCAGTACTTC.

A word on this clonotype: Possible read error: a much larger clone is one base away. The rearrangement links TRBV27 to TRBJ2-5; 7 bases map to TRBD1. This CDR3 has 18 residues. Germline lookup yields CDR1 MNHEY and CDR2 SMNVEV (reference sequence). The chain's CDR3 is CASSLVGEDRAFQETLYF. The DNA of the CDR3 is TGTGCCAGCAGCCTCGTTGGGGAAGACAGGGCATTCCAAGAGACCCTGTACTTC.

This clonotype was observed at least ten times. The chain has TRBV20-1 and TRBJ2-5; 8 positions match TRBD2. Unmatched junction bases numbered 8, after V lost 6 bases and J lost 2 bases. This CDR3 has 14 amino acids. CDR1 is DFQATT and CDR2 is SNEGSKA in the germline V gene (reference sequence). Here the CDR3 reads CSAPLGGGQETQYF. The CDR3 DNA reads TGCAGTGCCCCTCTCGGCGGGGGGCAAGAGACCCAGTACTTC.

The gene calls are TRBV6-5 and TRBJ1-1; D possibly corresponds to TRBD1 (6 bases). Germline V gene sequence: CDR1 MNHEY, CDR2 SVGAGI. V was shortened by 2 bases and J by 3 bases, with 16 bases between the two germline ends. The CDR3 contains 16 residues. This CDR3 reads CASSYRSIQGHTEAFF. CDR3 nucleotide sequence: TGTGCCAGCAGTTACCGATCTATACAGGGTCACACTGAAGCTTTCTTT.

This clonotype was detected ten times or more. The rearrangement links TRBV5-6 to TRBJ1-1; D is uncertain. There are 13 residues in the CDR3. Trimming removed 4 bases at V and 7 bases at J, with 14 bases between. The germline V gene encodes CDR1 SGHDT and CDR2 YYEEEE. The CDR3, as DNA: TGTGCCAGCAGCCCCGGGATGCCGAATGAAGCTTTCTTT. Translated: CASSPGMPNEAFF.

This clonotype was seen many times. V gene TRBV9 combines with J gene TRBJ2-5; TRBD1 agrees at 8 bases. V dropped 0 bases and J dropped 3; count of bases not matched to a gene: 7. The CDR3 has 16 amino acids. Per the germline V gene, CDR1 is SGDLS and CDR2 is YYNGEE. CDR3 in amino acids: CASSVAGQGGKETQYF. Here the CDR3 DNA reads TGTGCCAGCAGCGTAGCTGGACAGGGAGGAAAAGAGACCCAGTACTTC.

This clonotype was detected only a few times. A much larger clone sits a single nucleotide away, making a read error possible. The CDR3 nucleotides are TGTGCCAGCAGCCAAGTCGCAGGGGCCTACAATGAGCAGTACTTC. This translates into CASSQVAGAYNEQYF. The chain recombines TRBV14 with TRBJ2-1; tentative D call: TRBD1 (6 bases). TRBJ2-7 matches the DNA end more closely, so the J call is doubtful. The CDR3 spans 15 residues. CDR1 is SGHDN and CDR2 is FVKESK in the germline V gene.

About this clonotype itself: A much larger clone sits a single nucleotide away, making a read error possible. The chain is built from TRBV6-2 or TRBV6-3 and TRBJ2-3, with 10 bases lining up with TRBD2. The junction had 7 bases not matched to a gene; V was cut back by 6 bases and J by 4 bases. The CDR3 length is 15 residues. Germline values: CDR1 MNHEY, CDR2 SVGEGT. CDR3 DNA: TGTGCCAGCAGACAGTCTAGCGGGGGATCAGATACGCAGTATTTT. Encoded protein: CASRQSSGGSDTQYF.

This clonotype was counted many times. This rearrangement joins TRBV29-1 to TRBJ2-3; 8 bases match TRBD2. Trimming removed 3 bases from V and 5 bases from J; junction bases left unmatched: 16. Germline values: CDR1 SQVTM, CDR2 ANQGSEA. The length of the CDR3 is 17 residues. CDR3 loop: CSVEEPRVAGLVDTQYF. The CDR3 bases are TGCAGCGTTGAGGAGCCCCGGGTAGCGGGGTTAGTAGATACGCAGTATTTT.